The 8 T cell receptor beta chains given below trace back to one sample, sequenced in a study of cytomegalovirus exposure and HLA in healthy donors. With 60 Vbeta and 13 Jbeta primers, the PCR was carried out. Here immunoSEQ multiplex PCR was the method, and the copy in TCRdb shows in-frame clones only, minus some. Of 170,000 or so clones listed, around 80% were seen once; the top ten hold 1%. The sequencing input was PBMCs. These receptors all come from a woman aged 45-59 years in good health and CMV-seropositive.

The gene calls are TRBV19 and TRBJ2-7; no clear D gene. The germline CDR1 and CDR2 sequences are LNHDA and SQIVND (reference sequence). The CDR3 is made up of 13 amino acids. V lost 6 bases and J lost 3, with 12 bases in between. CDR3 nucleotide sequence: TGTGCCAGTAGCGTTACAGAGTACTACGAGCAGTACTTC. Its translation: CASSVTEYYEQYF.

This sequence joins TRBV19 and TRBJ1-5; D may be TRBD1 (5 bases). Germline CDR1 LNHDA, CDR2 SQIVND (reference sequence). V gave up 2 bases and J gave up 4 bases, with 18 bases separating them. The CDR3 covers 17 residues. The CDR3 region has the DNA TGTGCCAGTAGTATATCCTTCCCCGGGACTCGAAATCAGCCCCAGCATTTT. Protein sequence: CASSISFPGTRNQPQHF. Variable domain in full (rest from reference TRBV19 and TRBJ1-5): DGGITQSPKYLFRKEGQNVTLSCEQNLNHDAMYWYRQDPGQGLRLIYYSQIVNDFQKGDIAEGYSVSREKKESFPLTVTSAQKNPTAFYLCASSISFPGTRNQPQHFGDGTRLSIL.

This clone appeared a few times. CDR3 amino acids: CASSDLGPGETQYF. The CDR3 DNA is TGTGCCAGCAGCGACCTGGGGCCTGGGGAGACCCAGTACTTC. V is TRBV21-1 and J is TRBJ2-5; the table gives TRBD1 as D, unverified against the DNA. TRBV21-1 is a listed pseudogene. This CDR3 has 14 residues.

J is TRBJ2-7 and V is TRBV5-1, with TRBD2 matching over 9 bases. V gave up 4 bases and J gave up 2 bases; unmatched junction bases: 4. The CDR3 contains 14 residues. Germline lookup yields CDR1 SGHRS and CDR2 YFSETQ. The DNA for the CDR3 is TGCGCCAGCAGCCTCGGACTAGCGACCTACGAGCAGTACTTC. Amino acids: CASSLGLATYEQYF.

This sequence joins TRBV13 and TRBJ1-2; 10 bases map to TRBD1. The CDR3 has 12 amino acids. Losses at the gene ends were 9 bases for V and 8 bases for J; bases not matched to a gene: 6. The V gene's germline CDR1 is PRHDT and CDR2 FYEKMQ (reference sequence). CDR3 sequence: CASGTGAGGYTF. The CDR3 DNA reads TGTGCCAGTGGGACAGGGGCAGGGGGCTACACCTTC.

The chain uses TRBV19 and TRBJ2-3; no reliable D call. The CDR3 runs to 14 residues. Germline assignment: CDR1 LNHDA and CDR2 SQIVND (reference sequence). Trimming took 6 bases from V and 2 from J, leaving 12 bases between them. The CDR3 protein is CASRAFFSTDTQYF. In DNA form, the CDR3 reads TGTGCCAGTAGGGCCTTTTTTTCCACAGATACGCAGTATTTT.

V gene TRBV5-4 combines with J gene TRBJ2-1; TRBD2 matches 7 bases. The CDR3 consists of 16 residues. The trim removed 5 bases at V and 2 bases at J, leaving 10 bases unmatched. CDR1 is SGHNT and CDR2 is YYREEE in the germline V gene (reference sequence). The CDR3 loop is CASSSEGGPPYNEQFF. Here the CDR3 DNA reads TGTGCCAGCAGTTCTGAGGGAGGGCCCCCCTACAATGAGCAGTTCTTC.

This chain joins TRBV2 and TRBJ2-1; possible D gene TRBD2, 6 bases. This CDR3 spans 14 amino acids. In germline, CDR1 is SNHLY, CDR2 FYNNEI. V lost 6 bases, J lost 7 bases, and 16 bases lay in between. CDR3 amino acids: CASSPGGLTNEQFF. As DNA, the CDR3 is TGTGCCAGCAGCCCCGGAGGGTTGACTAATGAGCAGTTCTTC.